One sample yielded the 30 T cell receptor beta chains listed below, sequenced in a study of blood T cell repertoires in COVID-19. Assay used: immunoSEQ multiplex PCR; TCRdb lists only in-frame clones, some missing. The repertoire holds 400,000 or so clones, roughly 90% seen once, with 0.7% to 0.85% in the top ten. The material sequenced was peripheral blood. The receptor source for this set is a man younger than 30 with COVID-19, enrolled during active disease.

The chain has TRBV29-1 and TRBJ1-1; TRBD1 agrees at 7 bases. Trimming took 8 bases from V and 3 from J; bases not matched to a gene: 9. CDR3 size: 13 residues. Germline assignment: CDR1 SQVTM and CDR2 ANQGSEA. CDR3 loop: CSIQQGLDTEAFF. Here the CDR3 DNA reads TGCAGCATTCAACAGGGGTTGGACACTGAAGCTTTCTTT.

Notes on this clone: Sequence at one end of the junction differs from germline and may be a read error. The rearrangement uses TRBV7-7 and TRBJ2-2; D gene uncertain. CDR1 SSHAT and CDR2 FNYEAQ come from the germline V gene (reference sequence). The CDR3 totals 17 residues. The CDR3 DNA is TGTGCTAGCAGCTTGTCCCCCCTGTTCCTCAACACCGGGGAGCTGTTTTTT. Translation: CASSLSPLFLNTGELFF.

The V call is TRBV30, the J call TRBJ2-1; 11 nucleotides agree with TRBD2. V shed 3 bases, J shed 7 bases, and the junction held 5 bases outside the gene matches. CDR3 length: 14 residues. CDR1 is GTSNPN and CDR2 is SVGIG in the germline V gene (reference sequence). The CDR3 is CAWRGLAEENEQFF. For the CDR3, the DNA is TGTGCCTGGAGGGGACTAGCGGAAGAGAATGAGCAGTTCTTC.

The chain uses TRBV5-1 and TRBJ1-6; D may be TRBD1 (5 bases). The CDR3 is 14 residues long. The germline V and J ends were trimmed by 3 bases and 11 bases, with 15 bases remaining between them. CDR1 is SGHRS, CDR2 YFSETQ, per germline. CDR3 amino acids: CASSSGQGLTPLHF. The CDR3 DNA is TGCGCCAGCAGCTCCGGCCAGGGCTTGACACCCCTCCACTTT.

The gene calls are TRBV19 and TRBJ2-2; D is unresolved. V shed 7 bases and J shed 4 bases, with 16 bases lying between them. The CDR3 runs to 15 residues. The germline V gene encodes CDR1 LNHDA and CDR2 SQIVND (reference sequence). The DNA of the CDR3 is TGTGCCAGTAAGGTAGACTTTTTTTTCACCGGGGAGCTGTTTTTT. It encodes CASKVDFFFTGELFF.

This chain uses TRBV5-6 with TRBJ1-2, with unresolved D. Germline V gene lookup returns CDR1 SGHDT and CDR2 YYEEEE. The CDR3 is 14 residues long. Trimming pared 0 bases from V and 3 bases from J, leaving 9 bases between. CDR3 sequence (DNA): TGTGCCAGCAGCTTGGGTGACACATACTATGGCTACACCTTC. Its translation is CASSLGDTYYGYTF.

The V gene is TRBV11-3, the J gene TRBJ2-7; TRBD2 matches 8 bases. There are 14 residues in the CDR3. Per the germline V gene, CDR1 is SGHNT and CDR2 is YENEEA. The V and J ends lost 3 bases and 3 bases, in that order; junction bases with no gene match: 4. The CDR3 DNA sequence: TGTGCCAGCAGCTTTACCGGGGGGGGCTACGAGCAGTACTTC. It is translated as CASSFTGGGYEQYF.

This clone was picked up a small number of times. The chain combines TRBV25-1 with TRBJ1-4; no definite D call. The CDR3 is made up of 13 amino acids. Germline lookup yields CDR1 MGHDK and CDR2 SYGVNS. V lost 2 bases and J lost 7, with 8 bases in between. The CDR3 spells CASSERSGEKLFF. CDR3 in DNA: TGTGCCAGCAGTGAAAGGTCGGGTGAAAAACTGTTTTTT.

The V and J genes are TRBV5-1 and TRBJ2-7; tentative D call: TRBD2 (6 bases). CDR1 SGHRS and CDR2 YFSETQ come from the germline V gene. The CDR3 has 20 amino acids. Trimming cost V 5 bases and J 3 bases, with 33 bases left between them. CDR3 DNA sequence: TGCGCCAGCAGAGGGATAGCGGCGAGGACCCCTCACAGGAAGAACTACGAGCAGTACTTC. Its translation: CASRGIAARTPHRKNYEQYF.

The chain couples TRBV15 to TRBJ2-7; D perhaps matches TRBD2 (6 bases). V lost 0 bases and J lost 3, with 9 bases in between. This CDR3 has 14 residues. CDR1 is LNHNV and CDR2 is YYDKDF in the germline V gene (reference sequence). Here the CDR3 DNA reads TGTGCCACCAGCAGAGATGCGGGGAACTACGAGCAGTACTTC. Encoded protein: CATSRDAGNYEQYF.

The chain has TRBV3-1 (or the pseudogene TRBV3-2) and TRBJ2-1; 11 bases map to TRBD2. The ends lost 0 bases at V and 6 bases at J; junction bases unmatched: 13. This CDR3 contains 19 residues. Germline V CDR1 and CDR2: LGHDT, YNNKEL (reference sequence). The CDR3 protein is CASSQDRSSGRVGGNEQFF. As DNA, the CDR3 is TGTGCCAGCAGCCAAGATCGTAGTAGCGGGAGGGTCGGGGGCAATGAGCAGTTCTTC.

The rearrangement uses TRBV6-1 and TRBJ2-3; unclear D gene. Germline V CDR1 and CDR2: MNHNS, SASEGT. Trimming left V 1 base short and J 11 bases short, with 16 bases between. CDR3 length: 14 residues. CDR3 in amino acids: CASSEGSNLGMQYF. CDR3 bases: TGTGCCAGCAGTGAAGGGTCTAATCTCGGTATGCAGTATTTT.

The chain carries TRBV18 and TRBJ2-1; possible D gene TRBD1, 5 bases. The CDR3 is 14 residues long. V lost 3 bases and J 2 bases, leaving 8 bases between the germline ends. Germline V gives CDR1 KGHSH, CDR2 LQKENI. The CDR3 is CASSPDKTYNEQFF. DNA of the CDR3: TGTGCCAGCTCACCGGACAAGACCTACAATGAGCAGTTCTTC.

The chain recombines TRBV25-1 with TRBJ2-3; D is unresolved. The V and J ends lost 3 bases and 6 bases respectively, with 7 bases between them. The germline CDR1 and CDR2 sequences are MGHDK and SYGVNS. The CDR3 covers 12 residues. CDR3 amino acids: CASSDIVDTQYF. For the CDR3, the DNA is TGTGCCAGCAGTGATATAGTGGATACGCAGTATTTT.

The chain is built from TRBV7-9 and TRBJ1-6; D gene uncertain. The germline V gene encodes CDR1 SEHNR and CDR2 FQNEAQ (reference sequence). The CDR3 is 14 amino acids. Trimming took 5 bases from V and 6 from J, leaving 11 bases between them. For the CDR3, the DNA is TGTGCCAGCAGCGAGAGGGCGGGTAATTCACCCCTCCACTTT. This sequence encodes CASSERAGNSPLHF.

This chain links TRBV6-5 with TRBJ1-2, with 10 bases lining up with TRBD1. With 5 bases clipped from V and 2 bases from J, the junction kept 5 bases outside the gene matches. Germline CDR1 and CDR2: MNHEY and SVGAGI. The CDR3 totals 15 residues. The CDR3, as DNA: TGTGCCAGCAGTAATGGACAGGGGGGGAACTATGGCTACACCTTC. Protein: CASSNGQGGNYGYTF.

The rearrangement links TRBV2 to TRBJ2-7; a possible D gene is TRBD1 (6 bases). In germline, CDR1 is SNHLY, CDR2 FYNNEI. Trimming removed 5 bases from V and 0 bases from J, with 11 bases in between. There are 14 residues in the CDR3. CDR3 loop: CASSHRDISYEQYF. As DNA, the CDR3 is TGTGCCAGCAGTCACCGGGACATCTCCTACGAGCAGTACTTC. Looking up the rest from reference TRBV2 and TRBJ2-7 gives the full variable domain: EPEVTQTPSHQVTQMGQEVILRCVPISNHLYFYWYRQILGQKVEFLVSFYNNEISEKSEIFDDQFSVERPDGSNFTLKIRSTKLEDSAMYFCASSHRDISYEQYFGPGTRLTVT.

This chain uses TRBV11-2 with TRBJ2-7; D remains unclear. This CDR3 spans 13 amino acids. V lost 2 bases to trimming and J lost 4 bases, with 9 bases between them. From germline, CDR1 is SGHAT and CDR2 FQNNGV. In DNA, the CDR3 is TGTGCCAGCAGCTTACACTCCCGGTACGAGCAGTACTTC. Translating it yields CASSLHSRYEQYF.

This clone was found a few times. The chain carries TRBV7-2 and TRBJ1-5; possibly TRBD1 for D (6 bases). The CDR3 length is 15 residues. The germline gives CDR1 SGHTA, CDR2 FQGNSA. With 5 bases removed from V and 1 base from J, the gap between germline ends came to 12 bases. CDR3 protein: CASSPLGASNQPQHF. CDR3 sequence (DNA): TGTGCCAGCAGCCCTCTGGGGGCGAGCAATCAGCCCCAGCATTTT.

The rearrangement joins TRBV5-1 to TRBJ2-7; D may be TRBD1 (6 bases). Trimming left V 3 bases short and J 3 bases short, with 13 bases between. The CDR3 spans 14 residues. Per germline, CDR1 SGHRS and CDR2 YFSETQ. The CDR3 DNA sequence: TGCGCCAGCAGCTACACAGGGTTGAACTACGAGCAGTACTTC. Its protein product is CASSYTGLNYEQYF.

V and J are TRBV7-8 and TRBJ1-2; no firm D call. V shed 3 bases and J shed 2 bases, with 7 bases lying between them. CDR3 size: 13 residues. The germline V gene has CDR1 SGHVS and CDR2 FQNEAQ. The CDR3 DNA follows: TGTGCCAGCAGCTTTGGGCTAAACTATGGCTACACCTTC. Translation: CASSFGLNYGYTF.

The gene calls are TRBV3-1 (or the pseudogene TRBV3-2) and TRBJ2-5, with 9 bases aligning to TRBD2. The CDR3 is 15 amino acids. V dropped 4 bases and J dropped 2; count of bases not matched to a gene: 5. Germline CDR1 and CDR2: LGHDT and YNNKEL (reference sequence). CDR3 nucleotide sequence: TGTGCCAGCAGCCCTTCTGCGGGGGGGCAAGAGACCCAGTACTTC. It codes for CASSPSAGGQETQYF.

The chain links TRBV30 to TRBJ2-4, with a tentative D call TRBD2 (6 bases). The CDR3 sequence is 15 residues long. V was pared by 1 base and J by 0 bases, with 10 bases between. Germline V gene sequence: CDR1 GTSNPN, CDR2 SVGIG (reference sequence). In DNA form, the CDR3 reads TGTGCCTGGAGTGAACCGGGACTAGCCAAAAACATTCAGTACTTC. Amino acid sequence: CAWSEPGLAKNIQYF.

This sequence joins TRBV2 and TRBJ1-1; D unclear. With 3 bases removed from V and 4 bases from J, the gap between germline ends came to 15 bases. The V gene's germline CDR1 is SNHLY and CDR2 FYNNEI. The CDR3 spans 15 residues. DNA for the CDR3: TGTGCCAGCAGTGAGGCCGAACCAGGAGGCACTGAAGCTTTCTTT. Protein sequence: CASSEAEPGGTEAFF.

This rearrangement joins TRBV5-4 to TRBJ2-1, with 8 nucleotides matching TRBD2. The CDR3 runs 14 residues. Germline CDR1 reads SGHNT; CDR2 reads YYREEE (reference sequence). V dropped 3 bases and J dropped 4; count of bases not matched to a gene: 3. The CDR3 coding sequence is TGTGCCAGCAGCTCAGAGCGGGAGTACAATGAGCAGTTCTTC. Translation gives CASSSEREYNEQFF.

V is TRBV5-1 and J is TRBJ1-2; 7 nucleotides line up with TRBD1. J gave up 5 bases and V 1 base, and 2 bases lay outside the gene matches. This CDR3 spans 13 amino acids. The germline V gene encodes CDR1 SGHRS and CDR2 YFSETQ. CDR3 residues: CASSLTGVYGYTF. The CDR3 bases are TGCGCCAGCAGCTTGACAGGGGTTTATGGCTACACCTTC.

V gene TRBV21-1 combines with J gene TRBJ2-2; no DNA check was done on the table's D call, TRBD2. TRBV21-1 is a pseudogene. CDR3 length equals 15 residues. Written as DNA, the CDR3 is TGTGCCAGCAGCTCCCGCGGAGGTATCACCGGGGAGCTGTTTTTT. As protein: CASSSRGGITGELFF.

This sequence joins TRBV19 and TRBJ1-6; D is unresolved. This CDR3 comprises 13 residues. Germline lookup yields CDR1 LNHDA and CDR2 SQIVND (reference sequence). V was trimmed by 5 bases and J by 7 bases, leaving 9 bases between them. The CDR3, as DNA: TGTGCCAGTAGTTCTCAGGCAAATTCACCCCTCCACTTT. This sequence encodes CASSSQANSPLHF.

The rearrangement joins TRBV7-9 to TRBJ2-2, with 8 bases lining up with TRBD2. CDR1 is SEHNR, CDR2 FQNEAQ, per germline (reference sequence). The CDR3 loop spans 17 amino acids. The trim removed 3 bases at V and 7 bases at J, leaving 13 bases unmatched. The CDR3: CASSFLVRAGVVGELFF. The CDR3 nucleotides are TGTGCCAGCAGCTTTTTGGTTCGAGCGGGAGTCGTCGGGGAGCTGTTTTTT.

This chain connects TRBV6-5 to TRBJ2-3, with D possibly TRBD2 on 5 matching bases. There are 15 residues in the CDR3. Germline lookup yields CDR1 MNHEY and CDR2 SVGAGI. V lost 7 bases, J lost 5 bases, and 19 bases lay in between. The CDR3 nucleotides are TGTGCCAGCAATGCACCGGGAAAATCCAAAGATACGCAGTATTTT. It codes for CASNAPGKSKDTQYF.